This T cell receptor (beta chain) originates from a study of T cell responses to AZD1222 COVID-19 vaccine. V lost 1 base to trimming and J lost 4 bases, with 9 bases between them. The length of the CDR3 is 14 residues. Germline V gene lookup returns CDR1 SGHTA and CDR2 FQGNSA. Clones were read by immunoSEQ multiplex PCR, and TCRdb kept only the in-frame ones, dropping some. The sample has 95,000 to 100,000 clones, around 84% seen once. This sequence joins TRBV7-2 and TRBJ2-3, with a tentative D call TRBD2 (5 bases). Sequences were derived from peripheral blood, sampled 28 days after the second AZD1222 dose. The clonotype comes from an adult who received the AZD1222 COVID-19 vaccine. CDR3: CASSLGLAPDTQYF. The CDR3 nucleotides are TGTGCCAGCAGCTTAGGTCTAGCCCCAGATACGCAGTATTTT.